Sequencing of this T cell receptor beta chain was carried out in a study of post-analysis software for immune sequencing data. Study-wide results and caveats: Patients carried four or five TRBV segments more frequently than controls did, and TRBV5-6, TRBV5-1 and TRBV20-1 were among them. Samples sharing a preparation batch grouped tightly together when assessed by F measure. Controls significantly exceeded multiple sclerosis patients in normalized Chao1 diversity.

Unique molecular identifiers tagged the TCR beta cDNA libraries. TCRdb re-called the PCR reads with MiXCR, one entry per CDR3 protein. Of 400,000 to 500,000 distinct CDR3 sequences listed, 30% to 40% were seen once; the top ten hold around 8%. CDR1 and CDR2 (germline): DFQATT, SNEGSKA (reference sequence). This CDR3 is built from 18 residues. Trimming stripped 0 bases from V and 0 bases from J, with 17 bases between. This clonotype was seen a single time. What it binds is not known. This receptor was obtained from a girl aged 2 to 10 with multiple sclerosis. This chain links TRBV20-1 with TRBJ2-2; D possibly corresponds to TRBD2 (5 bases). The sample was blood. The CDR3 nucleotides read TGCAGTGCTAGAGATAATAAAGCTAGCCTCCCGAACACCGGGGAGCTGTTTTTT. This encodes CSARDNKASLPNTGELFF.